Following are 28 T cell receptor beta chains from one sample sequenced in a study of radiation and T cells in renal cell carcinoma. Assay used: immunoSEQ multiplex PCR; TCRdb lists only in-frame clones, some missing. The sample consists of roughly 92,000 clones, 84% of them appearing once. Indicated time point: blood 4 weeks post-SBRT, at nephrectomy. Treatment: 15 Gy SBRT to primary tumor, nephrectomy 4 weeks later. This specimen was blood, taken from a patient whose treatment included radiotherapy and nephrectomy. The receptors come from a man in his 60s with renal cell carcinoma.

In its sample, this clone was seen a few times. The chain couples TRBV7-3 to TRBJ2-5, with D possibly TRBD1 on 5 matching bases. Trimming took 2 bases from V and 7 from J, leaving 11 bases between them. The germline gives CDR1 SGHTA, CDR2 FQGTGA. The CDR3 contains 13 residues. CDR3 sequence: CASSLGAWATQYF. In nucleotides, the CDR3 is TGTGCCAGCAGCTTAGGGGCGTGGGCGACCCAGTACTTC.

The J gene is TRBJ2-7, the V gene TRBV10-3, with 9 bases fitting TRBD1. CDR1 and CDR2 (germline): ENHRY, SYGVKD. V trimming: 6 bases; J trimming: 3 bases; junction bases outside the gene matches: 9. The CDR3 runs to 15 residues. CDR3 nucleotides: TGTGCCATCAGCCCCGGGACAGGGATACTCTACGAGCAGTACTTC. The encoded protein is CAISPGTGILYEQYF.

In nucleotides, the CDR3 is TGTGCCAGCAGTTTTTCTTCAGAATACACTGAAGCTTTCTTT. It encodes CASSFSSEYTEAFF. This sequence joins TRBV27 and TRBJ1-1; no definite D call. This CDR3 has 14 residues. From germline, CDR1 is MNHEY and CDR2 SMNVEV (reference sequence). V was cut by 3 bases and J by 3 bases, with 11 bases left in between.

This rearrangement joins TRBV11-2 to TRBJ2-6; D call uncertain. Germline values: CDR1 SGHAT, CDR2 FQNNGV. V lost 8 bases and J lost 1, with 9 bases in between. This CDR3 has 14 amino acids. The CDR3 sequence is CASRRISGANVLTF. CDR3 bases: TGTGCCAGCCGTCGGATATCTGGGGCCAACGTCCTGACTTTC. Supplemented by reference TRBV11-2 and TRBJ2-6, the full variable domain reads EAGVAQSPRYKIIEKRQSVAFWCNPISGHATLYWYQQILGQGPKLLIQFQNNGVVDDSQLPKDRFSAERLKGVDSTLKIQPAKLEDSAVYLCASRRISGANVLTFGAGSRLTVL.

The CDR3 region is CASSPRTGFNEKLFF. The CDR3 DNA reads TGTGCCAGCAGTCCGAGGACAGGCTTTAATGAAAAACTGTTTTTT. The V and J genes are TRBV6-1 and TRBJ1-4; 7 positions match TRBD1. Per the germline V gene, CDR1 is MNHNS and CDR2 is SASEGT. This CDR3 is built from 15 residues. Trimming removed 5 bases from V and 4 bases from J; junction bases left unmatched: 7.

This clone was observed once. The V gene is TRBV5-1, the J gene TRBJ2-2, with D possibly TRBD2 on 6 matching bases. Germline values: CDR1 SGHRS, CDR2 YFSETQ. Trimming cost V 0 bases and J 5 bases, with 14 bases left between them. The CDR3 totals 16 residues. CDR3 DNA sequence: TGCGCCAGCAGCTTGGGGGGACTTCAGGGAACCGGGGAGCTGTTTTTT. Translation gives CASSLGGLQGTGELFF.

This rearrangement joins TRBV7-6 to TRBJ2-1, with a weak D call TRBD2 (5 bases). The germline gives CDR1 SGHVS, CDR2 FNYEAQ. Between the trimmed V and J ends, which lost 0 bases and 4 bases, there was a span of 10 bases. The CDR3 has 15 residues. The CDR3 DNA sequence: TGTGCCAGCAGCTTAGCGGACTGGCGGTACAATGAGCAGTTCTTC. It translates to CASSLADWRYNEQFF.

This chain links TRBV10-3 with TRBJ2-1; 9 bases line up with TRBD2. V lost 6 bases, J lost 6 bases, and 9 bases stayed unmatched. CDR1 is ENHRY, CDR2 SYGVKD, per germline. The length of the CDR3 is 15 residues. In DNA, the CDR3 is TGTGCCATCAGCTCATTAGCGGGAGTAAGCAATGAGCAGTTCTTC. Residues: CAISSLAGVSNEQFF.

On this clone itself: In the same sample, other DNA sequences code for this CDR3. The chain uses TRBV30 and TRBJ2-1; D unresolved. V lost 2 bases and J lost 0, with 5 bases in between. CDR3 length equals 13 residues. CDR1 and CDR2 (germline): GTSNPN, SVGIG (reference sequence). CDR3 bases: TGTGCCTGGAGTCCCAGCTCCTACAATGAGCAGTTCTTC. This gives the protein CAWSPSSYNEQFF. Full variable domain (missing parts from reference TRBV30 and TRBJ2-1): SQTIHQWPATLVQPVGSPLSLECTVEGTSNPNLYWYRQAAGRGLQLLFYSVGIGQISSEVPQNLSASRPQDRQFILSSKKLLLSDSGFYLCAWSPSSYNEQFFGPGTRLTVL.

The chain is built from TRBV5-1 and TRBJ2-7; D tentatively reads TRBD1 or TRBD2 (5 bases each). The ends were cut back, 4 bases at V and 3 bases at J, with 14 bases in the middle. The CDR3 contains 14 residues. The germline V gene has CDR1 SGHRS and CDR2 YFSETQ. The CDR3 spells CASSDGRGFYEQYF. The DNA for the CDR3 is TGCGCCAGCAGCGATGGCCGGGGCTTCTACGAGCAGTACTTC.

The rearrangement uses TRBV29-1 and TRBJ2-7; 8 positions agree with TRBD1. The V gene's germline CDR1 is SQVTM and CDR2 ANQGSEA. There are 15 residues in the CDR3. With V trimmed by 4 bases and J by 0 bases, 8 bases remained unmatched. In DNA, the CDR3 is TGCAGCGTTGGGGGGGACAGGACGAGCTCCTACGAGCAGTACTTC. Amino acid sequence: CSVGGDRTSSYEQYF.

The V gene is TRBV7-2, the J gene TRBJ2-1; tentative D call: TRBD2 (7 bases). The CDR3 loop spans 19 amino acids. Germline CDR1 and CDR2: SGHTA and FQGNSA. Trimming left V 0 bases short and J 5 bases short, with 23 bases between. The CDR3 is CASSLAQRLGGAGDNEQFF. The CDR3 nucleotides are TGTGCCAGCAGCTTAGCGCAACGCCTCGGGGGCGCGGGGGACAATGAGCAGTTCTTC.

The gene calls are TRBV9 and TRBJ2-3, with D perhaps TRBD2 (6 bases). Deletions cut 2 bases from V and 0 bases from J, with 28 bases between. Per germline, CDR1 SGDLS and CDR2 YYNGEE. There are 21 residues in the CDR3. The CDR3 nucleotides are TGTGCCAGCAGCGTCGAGCACGGATCTAGCGTCTGGCGGGCTAGCACAGATACGCAGTATTTT. This translates into CASSVEHGSSVWRASTDTQYF. Using reference TRBV9 and TRBJ2-3 for the parts outside the CDR3, the full variable domain is DSGVTQTPKHLITATGQRVTLRCSPRSGDLSVYWYQQSLDQGLQFLIQYYNGEERAKGNILERFSAQQFPDLHSELNLSSLELGDSALYFCASSVEHGSSVWRASTDTQYFGPGTRLTVL.

The J gene is TRBJ1-4, the V gene TRBV4-3, with 8 nucleotides matching TRBD1. The CDR3 runs to 16 residues. Germline-derived CDR1 and CDR2 are LGHNA and YSLEER. The J segment lost 0 bases and the V segment lost 4 bases, leaving 4 bases of the junction unmatched. CDR3 nucleotides: TGCGCCAGCAGCCCGGGACAGGCGGCAACTAATGAAAAACTGTTTTTT. It yields the protein CASSPGQAATNEKLFF.

V and J are TRBV7-6 and TRBJ1-1; weak D call: TRBD1 (5 bases). The germline V gene encodes CDR1 SGHVS and CDR2 FNYEAQ. The CDR3 covers 14 residues. Trimming left V 5 bases short and J 5 bases short, with 15 bases between. DNA for the CDR3: TGTGCCAGCAGCCAATTGGCCGGGGGGACTGAAGCTTTCTTT. This encodes CASSQLAGGTEAFF.

This chain joins TRBV5-4 and TRBJ1-1; D unresolved. The CDR3 has 15 amino acids. Trimming pared 0 bases from V and 1 base from J, leaving 10 bases between. Germline V gene data show CDR1 as SGHNT and CDR2 as YYREEE (reference sequence). CDR3 protein: CASSLVGLGNTEAFF. CDR3 nucleotides: TGTGCCAGCAGCTTGGTCGGTTTAGGGAACACTGAAGCTTTCTTT.

V usage is TRBV28 and J usage is TRBJ2-7; TRBD2 aligns across 7 bases. Germline-derived CDR1 and CDR2 are MDHEN and SYDVKM. V was pared by 4 bases and J by 6 bases, with 6 bases of the junction left unmatched. The CDR3 has 13 amino acids. The DNA for the CDR3 is TGTGCCAGCAGTTCCCCGGGGGGACCCGAGCAGTACTTC. Its protein is CASSSPGGPEQYF.

Notes on this clone: A read error may account for a junction end that differs from germline. The rearrangement links TRBV13 to TRBJ1-1; 10 bases fit TRBD1. Germline loops: CDR1 PRHDT, CDR2 FYEKMQ (reference sequence). This CDR3 contains 12 residues. The CDR3 nucleotides read TGTGCCAGCAGCTTAAGGGGACAGGGGACCCTCTTT. This codes for CASSLRGQGTLF.

The chain recombines TRBV29-1 with TRBJ2-5, with 7 nucleotides matching TRBD2. CDR1 is SQVTM and CDR2 is ANQGSEA in the germline V gene. The CDR3 length is 15 residues. The ends lost 6 bases at V and 1 base at J; junction bases unmatched: 11. As DNA, the CDR3 is TGCAGCGTGGGTGGGACTAAAACCCGCCAAGAGACCCAGTACTTC. It is translated as CSVGGTKTRQETQYF. The full variable domain, with the rest looked up from reference TRBV29-1 and TRBJ2-5, is SAVISQKPSRDICQRGTSLTIQCQVDSQVTMMFWYRQQPGQSLTLIATANQGSEATYESGFVIDKFPISRPNLTFSTLTVSNMSPEDSSIYLCSVGGTKTRQETQYFGPGTRLLVL.

The J gene is TRBJ2-7, the V gene TRBV2; TRBD1 aligns across 7 bases. The CDR3 extends over 17 amino acids. Unmatched junction bases numbered 17, after V lost 6 bases and J lost 3 bases. Per germline, CDR1 SNHLY and CDR2 FYNNEI. CDR3: CASSHMFPGQSGYEQYF. Here the CDR3 DNA reads TGTGCCAGCAGCCACATGTTCCCGGGACAGAGTGGCTACGAGCAGTACTTC.

This sequence joins TRBV18 and TRBJ1-1; the match to TRBD1 covers 8 bases. The germline gives CDR1 KGHSH, CDR2 LQKENI. The V gene end was trimmed by 3 bases and the J gene end by 3 bases; junction bases not matched to a gene: 9. The CDR3 totals 16 residues. The CDR3 nucleotides read TGTGCCAGCTCACCGAAAACAGGGGGTATGGACACTGAAGCTTTCTTT. It specifies CASSPKTGGMDTEAFF.

This clone was seen only once. V and J are TRBV18 and TRBJ2-3; 8 bases align to TRBD1. Germline V gene data show CDR1 as KGHSH and CDR2 as LQKENI. The CDR3 totals 16 residues. The ends lost 5 bases at V and 4 bases at J; junction bases unmatched: 11. CDR3 DNA: TGTGCCAGCTCAAACTATCGACAGGGGAAAGCAGATACGCAGTATTTT. Translation: CASSNYRQGKADTQYF.

This chain uses TRBV18 with TRBJ1-2; D unresolved. V was pared by 3 bases and J by 5 bases, with 16 bases between. Per germline, CDR1 KGHSH and CDR2 LQKENI. This CDR3 has 15 residues. CDR3 DNA sequence: TGTGCCAGCTCACCCGGTAATCCGGGGTGGTATGGCTACACCTTC. Translating gives CASSPGNPGWYGYTF.

This clone was detected a few times. The chain carries TRBV7-9 and TRBJ1-2; 7 nucleotides align to TRBD1. The CDR3 spans 15 residues. Germline CDR1 reads SEHNR; CDR2 reads FQNEAQ (reference sequence). J lost 6 bases, V lost 1 base, and 8 bases had no gene match. CDR3 DNA sequence: TGTGCCAGCAGCTTAGATCGCAGGGGGTTGGATGGCTACACCTTC. It is translated as CASSLDRRGLDGYTF.

This chain links TRBV6-1 with TRBJ1-3; D is possibly TRBD1 (5 bases). This CDR3 has 15 amino acids. Trimming removed 4 bases at V and 2 bases at J, with 12 bases between. Germline CDR1 and CDR2: MNHNS and SASEGT. CDR3 nucleotides: TGTGCCAGCAGTGCCAGGGAAGGGGCTGGAAACACCATATATTTT. This encodes CASSAREGAGNTIYF.

This rearrangement joins TRBV10-3 to TRBJ2-4; possible D gene TRBD2, 7 bases. The germline V gene has CDR1 ENHRY and CDR2 SYGVKD. CDR3 size: 13 residues. V was cut by 3 bases and J by 8 bases, with 11 bases left in between. CDR3 region: CAISEGGGDIQYF. The DNA of the CDR3 is TGTGCCATCAGTGAAGGGGGGGGAGACATTCAGTACTTC.

This clone was recorded only once. The rearrangement links TRBV7-8 to TRBJ2-1, with D perhaps matching TRBD1 (5 bases). Between the trimmed V and J ends, which lost 3 bases and 10 bases, there was a span of 13 bases. From germline, CDR1 is SGHVS and CDR2 FQNEAQ. This CDR3 region has 13 residues. Here the CDR3 reads CASSFQGAGEQFF. The CDR3 DNA reads TGTGCCAGCAGCTTTCAAGGGGCAGGGGAGCAGTTCTTC.

The V call is TRBV10-1, the J call TRBJ2-3, with 9 bases lining up with TRBD2. The CDR3 loop spans 15 amino acids. Trimming removed 6 bases from V and 2 bases from J; junction bases left unmatched: 6. Germline values: CDR1 WNHNN, CDR2 SYGVQD (reference sequence). For the CDR3, the DNA is TGCGCCAGCAGCGAGGGCGGGAGGGTCACAGATACGCAGTATTTT. It is translated as CASSEGGRVTDTQYF.